A single sample gave rise to the 18 T cell receptor beta chains below, sequenced in a study of CD8 T cells in Susac syndrome. Random hexamers were used to reverse transcribe roughly 0.5 to 1 ug of RNA. TCRdb reprocessed the immunoSEQ multiplex PCR reads via MiXCR and lists one record per CDR3 protein. This table holds about 120,000 distinct CDR3 sequences, roughly 93% found once. Sample: CD4+ T cells from PBMCs. The receptors were sampled from a human donor with multiple sclerosis.

A single count supports this clonotype. The chain uses TRBV20-1 and TRBJ1-5; no clear D. V lost 1 base and J lost 0, with 13 bases in between. Germline V lookup: CDR1 DFQATT, CDR2 SNEGSKA (reference sequence). The CDR3 runs 16 residues. The CDR3 loop reads CSARGQASGSNQPQHF. CDR3 sequence (DNA): TGCAGTGCTAGAGGGCAGGCCTCAGGTAGCAATCAGCCCCAGCATTTT.

The rearrangement joins TRBV7-9 to TRBJ2-5, with 7 bases matching TRBD2. The J segment lost 9 bases and the V segment lost 5 bases, leaving 3 bases of the junction unmatched. The CDR3 is 11 residues long. The V gene's germline CDR1 is SEHNR and CDR2 FQNEAQ (reference sequence). Here the CDR3 reads CASSPREAQYF. The CDR3 DNA is TGTGCCAGCAGCCCCCGGGAGGCCCAGTACTTC.

The V call is TRBV19, the J call TRBJ2-1; a possible D gene is TRBD2 (7 bases). V was cut by 5 bases and J by 6 bases, with 11 bases left in between. Per the germline V gene, CDR1 is LNHDA and CDR2 is SQIVND (reference sequence). This CDR3 has 13 amino acids. The CDR3 reads CASSPGGLNEQFF. The CDR3 nucleotides read TGTGCCAGTAGTCCCGGGGGGCTCAATGAGCAGTTCTTC.

V and J are TRBV20-1 and TRBJ1-6; no firm D call. Germline V gene lookup returns CDR1 DFQATT and CDR2 SNEGSKA (reference sequence). Trimming shortened V by 0 bases and J by 7 bases, and 19 bases separated the two germline ends. CDR3 length equals 17 residues. This CDR3 is CSARDGRREGWNSPLHF. For the CDR3, the DNA is TGCAGTGCTAGAGACGGCCGGAGGGAAGGGTGGAATTCACCCCTCCACTTT.

V usage is TRBV20-1 and J usage is TRBJ2-7; D possibly corresponds to TRBD1 (7 bases). Germline V gene lookup returns CDR1 DFQATT and CDR2 SNEGSKA (reference sequence). V lost 6 bases, J lost 0 bases, and 12 bases lay in between. The CDR3 is 13 residues long. CDR3 sequence: CSAPQGGSYEQYF. CDR3 DNA: TGCAGTGCCCCCCAGGGGGGCTCCTACGAGCAGTACTTC.

The chain couples TRBV6-5 to TRBJ1-1; possible D gene TRBD1, 5 bases. Trimming stripped 2 bases from V and 4 bases from J, with 8 bases between. This CDR3 has 13 amino acids. Germline V CDR1 and CDR2: MNHEY, SVGAGI. In DNA form, the CDR3 reads TGTGCCAGCAGTTACGTTCAGGGCACTGAAGCTTTCTTT. Protein sequence: CASSYVQGTEAFF.

This chain uses TRBV5-1 with TRBJ1-1, with TRBD1 identical over 8 bases. The CDR3 consists of 15 residues. Germline V gene sequence: CDR1 SGHRS, CDR2 YFSETQ. Trimming at V came to 2 bases and at J to 6 bases, leaving 9 bases not matched to a gene. Written as DNA, the CDR3 is TGCGCCAGCAGCTTAGGTATGGAACAGGGGGCTGAAGCTTTCTTT. This sequence encodes CASSLGMEQGAEAFF. The full variable domain, with the rest looked up from reference TRBV5-1 and TRBJ1-1, is KAGVTQTPRYLIKTRGQQVTLSCSPISGHRSVSWYQQTPGQGLQFLFEYFSETQRNKGNFPGRFSGRQFSNSRSEMNVSTLELGDSALYLCASSLGMEQGAEAFFGQGTRLTVV.

The rearrangement joins TRBV15 to TRBJ2-3, with D possibly being TRBD1 (5 bases). The ends were cut back, 4 bases at V and 5 bases at J, with 13 bases in the middle. This CDR3 is built from 14 residues. Germline values: CDR1 LNHNV, CDR2 YYDKDF (reference sequence). The CDR3 loop is CATSIKQARDTQYF. CDR3 nucleotide sequence: TGTGCCACCAGCATCAAACAGGCGAGAGATACGCAGTATTTT.

The chain uses TRBV30 and TRBJ1-2; no clear D gene. Trimming took 2 bases from V and 7 from J, leaving 11 bases between them. The CDR3 consists of 12 residues. Germline V gene sequence: CDR1 GTSNPN, CDR2 SVGIG (reference sequence). The CDR3 sequence: CAWSPQSFGYTF. DNA for the CDR3: TGTGCCTGGAGTCCCCAGTCCTTTGGCTACACCTTC.

The chain employs TRBV5-6 and TRBJ1-1; no clear D gene. Trimming removed 1 base at V and 1 base at J, with 11 bases between. This CDR3 has 15 residues. The germline gives CDR1 SGHDT, CDR2 YYEEEE. CDR3 sequence reads: CASSLFWTANTEAFF. The DNA of the CDR3 is TGTGCCAGCAGCTTGTTTTGGACGGCGAACACTGAAGCTTTCTTT. Using reference TRBV5-6 and TRBJ1-1 for the parts outside the CDR3, the full variable domain is DAGVTQSPTHLIKTRGQQVTLRCSPKSGHDTVSWYQQALGQGPQFIFQYYEEEERQRGNFPDRFSGHQFPNYSSELNVNALLLGDSALYLCASSLFWTANTEAFFGQGTRLTVV.

The V call is TRBV14, the J call TRBJ1-2; D is ambiguous. This CDR3 is built from 12 residues. CDR1 and CDR2 (germline): SGHDN, FVKESK. Deletions cut 4 bases from V and 8 bases from J, with 11 bases between. The CDR3 loop is CASSPRYGGYTF. CDR3 nucleotide sequence: TGTGCCAGCAGCCCCCGTTACGGAGGCTACACCTTC.

V and J are TRBV20-1 and TRBJ1-6, with D hard to call. The V end was cut by 3 bases, the J end by 6 bases, with 6 bases between. The CDR3 length is 12 residues. CDR1 is DFQATT and CDR2 is SNEGSKA in the germline V gene (reference sequence). The CDR3 region has the DNA TGCAGTGCTAGCACTGTTAATTCACCCCTCCACTTT. Translation: CSASTVNSPLHF.

The chain carries TRBV20-1 and TRBJ2-1; maybe TRBD2 (7 bases). CDR3 length: 14 amino acids. Germline V gives CDR1 DFQATT, CDR2 SNEGSKA (reference sequence). V was clipped by 6 bases and J by 0 bases, with 12 bases between them. CDR3 region: CSAEGGSSYNEQFF. The CDR3 bases are TGCAGTGCCGAGGGGGGGAGCTCCTACAATGAGCAGTTCTTC.

The chain uses TRBV2 and TRBJ2-7, with D uncertain. With 5 bases removed from V and 3 bases from J, the gap between germline ends came to 20 bases. Germline V lookup: CDR1 SNHLY, CDR2 FYNNEI. This CDR3 contains 16 residues. The CDR3 region is CASSKGSPGLLYEQYF. CDR3 DNA: TGTGCCAGCAGTAAAGGGTCCCCCGGGCTCCTCTACGAGCAGTACTTC.

V usage is TRBV7-9 and J usage is TRBJ1-5; perhaps TRBD1 as D (5 bases). The CDR3 loop spans 14 amino acids. V lost 4 bases to trimming and J lost 7 bases, with 14 bases between them. Germline V CDR1 and CDR2: SEHNR, FQNEAQ (reference sequence). The CDR3 sequence: CASSSTGARQPQHF. The CDR3 nucleotides are TGTGCCAGCAGCTCAACAGGAGCTAGGCAGCCCCAGCATTTT.

The rearrangement joins TRBV10-3 to TRBJ1-1; D is unclear. The CDR3 loop spans 12 amino acids. Germline CDR1 ENHRY, CDR2 SYGVKD. The V gene lost 6 bases and the J gene lost 2 bases, with 7 bases spanning the gap. The CDR3 DNA reads TGTGCCATCAGCGGGTTCAACACTGAAGCTTTCTTT. Translated, it gives CAISGFNTEAFF.

The CDR3 DNA sequence: TGTGCCAGCAGTTTACCAGCCCTAGGGACTGAAGCTTTCTTT. It is translated as CASSLPALGTEAFF. The J gene is TRBJ1-1, the V gene TRBV28, with D hard to call. Germline V lookup: CDR1 MDHEN, CDR2 SYDVKM. CDR3 length: 14 amino acids. Trimming took 2 bases from V and 5 from J, leaving 12 bases between them.

The chain employs TRBV28 and TRBJ1-1, with D maybe TRBD1 (5 bases). Germline V gene data show CDR1 as MDHEN and CDR2 as SYDVKM. The CDR3 covers 16 residues. V was cut by 2 bases and J by 1 base, with 14 bases left in between. CDR3 amino acids: CASSLPEQAGNTEAFF. The CDR3 DNA is TGTGCCAGCAGTTTACCCGAACAGGCTGGGAACACTGAAGCTTTCTTT. Filled out from reference TRBV28 and TRBJ1-1, the complete variable domain reads DVKVTQSSRYLVKRTGEKVFLECVQDMDHENMFWYRQDPGLGLRLIYFSYDVKMKEKGDIPEGYSVSREKKERFSLILESASTNQTSMYLCASSLPEQAGNTEAFFGQGTRLTVV.